The sequence of this TCR beta chain was determined in a study of T-cell reconstitution after alpha-beta-depleted transplantation in children. Germline values: CDR1 SGHRS, CDR2 YFSETQ. This CDR3 region has 13 residues. V was clipped by 1 base and J by 6 bases, with 11 bases between them. Unique molecular identifiers were used to barcode this TCRbeta library. In TCRdb, the PCR reads were re-called with MiXCR into one record per CDR3 protein. The table shows about 500,000 distinct CDR3 sequences, with 32% occurring only once. Source: PBMCs from the stem cell graft donor, taken from the stem cell graft. The chain combines TRBV5-1 with TRBJ2-7; D is tentatively TRBD1 or TRBD2 (5 bases each). This clonotype was sampled from a human donor who donated a stem cell graft to a child with aplastic anemia. CDR3 sequence: CASSLWAGSEQYV. Written as DNA, the CDR3 is TGCGCCAGCAGCTTGTGGGCAGGGAGCGAGCAGTACGTC.